The rows below give T cell receptor beta chains drawn from one sample of a study of T cell changes during pregnancy in multiple sclerosis. TCRdb keeps only in-frame clones here, not all; method: immunoSEQ multiplex PCR. The sample has tens of thousands of clones, approximately 90% seen once. The material sequenced was CD4+ T cells from peripheral blood mononuclear cells, taken in the third trimester of pregnancy. The receptors shown here come from a female donor with multiple sclerosis, enrolled in a pregnancy study. Each CDR3 is given with its conserved first and last residue. A D gene is named only where the DNA matches it firmly. Clone sizes are given selectively: once, few, many, or a class where the clone is expanded.

TRBJ1-2	-	TRBD1	TRBV6-5	CASRKTGQLYGYTF	TGTGCCAGCAGAAAGACGGGACAGCTCTATGGCTACACCTTC
TRBJ2-3	-	-	TRBV19	CASSIMGQSTDTQYF	TGTGCCAGTAGTATAATGGGGCAGAGCACAGATACGCAGTATTTT
TRBJ2-7	-	TRBD2	TRBV6-6	CASSPQRLAGAYEQYF	TGTGCCAGCAGTCCCCAAAGACTAGCGGGGGCCTACGAGCAGTACTTC
TRBJ2-1	-	TRBD2	TRBV18	CASLRREPSYNEQFF	TGTGCCAGCCTCAGGCGGGAGCCCTCCTACAATGAGCAGTTCTTC
TRBJ2-1	-	-	TRBV13	CASSPLPSSYNEQFF	TGTGCCAGCAGCCCGTTACCGAGCTCCTACAATGAGCAGTTCTTC
TRBJ2-7	-	TRBD2	TRBV7-8	CACGLAGAYEQYF	TGTGCCTGCGGACTAGCGGGGGCCTACGAGCAGTACTTC
TRBJ2-1	-	TRBD2	TRBV7-9	CASRHLAGSYNEQFF	TGTGCCAGCAGACATCTAGCGGGGTCCTACAATGAGCAGTTCTTC
TRBJ2-7	-	-	TRBV27	CASSSPGTQGREQYF	TGTGCCAGCAGTTCACCCGGGACACAAGGTCGCGAGCAGTACTTC
TRBJ2-7	once	-	TRBV5-1	CASSYSSGKGSYEQYF	TGCGCCAGCAGCTACAGTTCAGGGAAGGGCTCCTACGAGCAGTACTTC
TRBJ1-4	-	-	TRBV4-3	CASSQGATAHEKLFF	TGCGCCAGCAGCCAAGGCGCGACAGCCCATGAAAAACTGTTTTTT
TRBJ2-1	-	TRBD2	TRBV19	CASNLGTSGNNEQFF	TGTGCCAGTAACCTCGGGACTAGCGGAAACAATGAGCAGTTCTTC